This T cell receptor beta chain originates from a study of cytomegalovirus exposure and HLA in healthy donors. The V and J ends lost 1 base and 7 bases respectively, with 17 bases between them. This CDR3 contains 15 residues. Per germline, CDR1 SGHNT and CDR2 YYREEE (reference sequence). 60 Vbeta and 13 Jbeta primers were used in PCR. The repertoire was sequenced with immunoSEQ multiplex PCR; TCRdb's copy has only in-frame clones and lacks some. Among more than 90,000 clones listed, about 60% were seen once. This chain links TRBV5-4 with TRBJ1-1; D might be TRBD1 (5 bases). The sequence came from a woman aged 30 to 39 in good health and CMV-seronegative. Sequencing used PBMCs. The CDR3 region is CASSLRGGVTHEAFF. The CDR3 coding sequence is TGTGCCAGCAGCTTGAGGGGCGGAGTAACGCATGAAGCTTTCTTT.